This T cell receptor (beta chain) was captured by sequencing in a study of cytomegalovirus exposure and HLA in healthy donors. PCR used 60 Vbeta primers and 13 Jbeta primers. This table comes from immunoSEQ multiplex PCR, and its TCRdb copy is limited to in-frame clones, with some not included. The sample lists around 120,000 clones, about 83% occurring once. The CDR3 covers 15 residues. Trimming took 3 bases from V and 2 from J, leaving 8 bases between them. CDR1 MRHNA and CDR2 SNTAGT come from the germline V gene. Sequenced material: PBMCs. The chain employs TRBV6-4 and TRBJ2-6; the D gene is possibly TRBD2 (6 bases). The origin of this receptor is a girl aged 2 to 9 in good health and CMV-seronegative. The CDR3 here is CASSEEGTGANVLTF. For the CDR3, the DNA is TGTGCCAGCAGTGAGGAGGGTACTGGGGCCAACGTCCTGACTTTC.